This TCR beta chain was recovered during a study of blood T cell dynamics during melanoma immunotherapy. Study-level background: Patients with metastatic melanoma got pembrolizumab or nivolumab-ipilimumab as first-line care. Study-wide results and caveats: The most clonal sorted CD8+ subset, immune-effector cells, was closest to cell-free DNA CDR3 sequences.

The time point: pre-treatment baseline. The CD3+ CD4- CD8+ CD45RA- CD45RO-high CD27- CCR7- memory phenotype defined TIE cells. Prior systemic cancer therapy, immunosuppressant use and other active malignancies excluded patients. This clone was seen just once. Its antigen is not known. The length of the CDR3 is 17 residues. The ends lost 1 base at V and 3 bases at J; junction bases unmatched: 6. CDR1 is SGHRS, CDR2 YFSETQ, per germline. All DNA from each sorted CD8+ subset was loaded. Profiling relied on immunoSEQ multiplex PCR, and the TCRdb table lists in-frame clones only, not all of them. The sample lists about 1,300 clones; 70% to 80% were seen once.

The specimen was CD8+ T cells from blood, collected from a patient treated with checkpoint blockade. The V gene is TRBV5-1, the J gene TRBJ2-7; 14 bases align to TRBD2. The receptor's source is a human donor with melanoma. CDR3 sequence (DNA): TGCGCCAGCAGCTTGTCGACTAGCGGGAGGGAGGACTACGAGCAGTACTTC. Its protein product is CASSLSTSGREDYEQYF.